Sequencing of this TCR beta chain was carried out in a study of CXCR3 chemokines and chemotherapy response in bladder cancer (dated by TCRdb to 2021 to 2024). For context, the study as a whole: The study examined whether intratumoral CXCR3 chemokine system activity predicted chemotherapy response in human bladder cancer.

Libraries were constructed by PCR. Instrument on record: Illumina HiSeq 2500. In-frame beta chains were kept once TCRdb had trimmed the public reads at Q25 with fastp and called clones with MiXCR. Rows are unified per CDR3 protein, each entry keeping the most common DNA and genes. The sample has about 5,000 distinct CDR3 sequences on record, under 15% of them singletons. The ten largest clones add up to 9.5% to 13% of the sample. The germline V gene (reference sequence) yields LNHNV for CDR1 and YYDKDF for CDR2. The CDR3 contains 15 residues, cysteine and phenylalanine counted. The sequence is cut down to CDR3 DNA, 45 bases in frame from base 1. Here V drops 3 bases and J drops 3 bases, and the junction holds 1 base not matched to any gene. This clonotype was recorded many times. Its specific antigen is unknown. The input lacks base qualities; no much larger clone sits a single base away.

Sample acquisition took place from a patient whose treatment included neoadjuvant chemotherapy. The receptor comes from a human donor with bladder cancer that responded to neoadjuvant chemotherapy. The V and J segments used are TRBV15 and TRBJ2-1; TRBD2 fits 11 bases in the junction. CDR3 region: CATSSSGRGYNEQFF. The DNA reads as follows: TGTGCCACCAGCAGTAGCGGGAGGGGCTACAATGAGCAGTTCTTC.